This is a list of T cell receptor beta chains from one sample in a study of cytomegalovirus exposure and HLA in healthy donors. The data were produced by immunoSEQ multiplex PCR, yet TCRdb's version contains in-frame clones alone and is incomplete. Of about 58,000 clones listed, under 95% are singletons. The sample consisted of PBMCs. Receptor source: a man younger than 35 in good health and CMV-seronegative. Both conserved end residues are part of each CDR3. A D gene is named only where the DNA matches it firmly. Rows may omit the clone size; those that give it use once, few, many or a size class.

clone_size	v_call	d_call	j_call	cdr3_nt	cdr3_aa
.	TRBV7-3	.	TRBJ2-1	TGTGCCAGCAGCGTGACTAGTTCCCATGAGCAGTTCTTC	CASSVTSSHEQFF
.	TRBV7-2	TRBD1	TRBJ2-7	TGTGCCAGCAGCTTAGGCAGGGGGTATTACGAGCAGTACTTC	CASSLGRGYYEQYF
.	TRBV2	.	TRBJ2-5	TGTGCCAGCAGTGTAACAGGGGAGGTCGAGACCCAGTACTTC	CASSVTGEVETQYF
.	TRBV18	TRBD2	TRBJ2-1	TGTGCCAGCTCAACGACGACTAGCGGGTTTGGGAGTGAGCAGTTCTTC	CASSTTTSGFGSEQFF
once	TRBV6-4	TRBD2	TRBJ2-2	TGTGCCAGCAGTCCGGGACTAGCGGGAGATCTCGGGGAGCTGTTTTTT	CASSPGLAGDLGELFF
.	TRBV7-3	TRBD1	TRBJ2-3	TGTGCCAGCAGCGCAACGGGACAGAGCACAGATACGCAGTATTTT	CASSATGQSTDTQYF
.	TRBV11-3	.	TRBJ2-1	TGTGCCAGCACGGCGGGATATAATGAGCAGTTCTTC	CASTAGYNEQFF
.	TRBV7-2	TRBD2	TRBJ2-5	TGTGCCAGCAGCCCCGCTAGCGGGAGGGGTGGAGAGACCCAGTACTTC	CASSPASGRGGETQYF
.	TRBV6-5	.	TRBJ1-1	TGTGCCAGCAGGCTTACAGGGCTGAACACTGAAGCTTTCTTT	CASRLTGLNTEAFF
once	TRBV28	.	TRBJ1-1	TGTGCCAGCAGTTTTGGGGCATCGAACACTGAAGCTTTCTTT	CASSFGASNTEAFF
.	TRBV4-1	.	TRBJ2-3	TGCGCCAGCAGCCAATCTGCGGGGATGCGCACAGATACGCAGTATTTT	CASSQSAGMRTDTQYF
.	TRBV28	.	TRBJ1-5	TGTGCCAGCAATATACGAGGCCTCGGCAATCAGCCCCAGCATTTT	CASNIRGLGNQPQHF
.	TRBV19	TRBD2	TRBJ2-1	TGTGCCAGTAGTTCCTCCGTCGGGAGGGCCCTCAGTGAGCAGTTCTTC	CASSSSVGRALSEQFF
.	TRBV28	TRBD1	TRBJ2-7	TGTGCCAGCAGTTTATACAGGGGGTACGAGCAGTACTTC	CASSLYRGYEQYF
.	TRBV5-1	.	TRBJ2-3	TGCGCCAGCAGCTTAGGGACACTTGCAGATACGCAGTATTTT	CASSLGTLADTQYF
.	TRBV6-5	.	TRBJ2-2	TGTGCCAGCGCTAGGAACACCGGGGAGCTGTTTTTT	CASARNTGELFF
.	TRBV2	TRBD1	TRBJ2-2	TGTGCCAGCAGTGAATTTAACAGGGGGGAAACCGGGGAGCTGTTTTTT	CASSEFNRGETGELFF
.	TRBV6-1	TRBD2	TRBJ2-3	TGTGCCAGCAGTGAGGGAGCGGGAGGCACAGATACGCAGTATTTT	CASSEGAGGTDTQYF
.	TRBV28	.	TRBJ1-5	TGTGCCAGCATATCCCCGGGTAGCAATCAGCCCCAGCATTTT	CASISPGSNQPQHF
few	TRBV7-8	TRBD1	TRBJ2-5	TGTGCCAGCAGCTTAGCCGGGACAGGCCAAGAGACCCAGTACTTC	CASSLAGTGQETQYF
.	TRBV10-3	TRBD2	TRBJ2-7	TGTGCCATCAAGGCGGGAGGGCCACTGGGGGGCTACGAGCAGTACTTC	CAIKAGGPLGGYEQYF
.	TRBV10-1	TRBD1	TRBJ1-2	TGCGCCAGCAGCGATCAATCCCCAAACCGGGACAGAGCTAACTATGGCTACACCTTC	CASSDQSPNRDRANYGYTF
.	TRBV5-1	TRBD1	TRBJ1-2	TGCGCCAGCAGCTTAGAAAGGACAGGGGATGGCTACACCTTC	CASSLERTGDGYTF
.	TRBV4-1	TRBD2	TRBJ2-7	TGCGCCAGCAGCCAAGATCGGACTAGCGGCTCCTACGAGCAGTACTTC	CASSQDRTSGSYEQYF
.	TRBV28	.	TRBJ2-5	TGTGCCAGCAGGGACTTTGAGACCCAGTACTTC	CASRDFETQYF
.	TRBV28	TRBD2	TRBJ2-1	TGTGCCAGCAGTTTCCCAGGGCGGGAGGATGAGCAGTTCTTC	CASSFPGREDEQFF
once	TRBV7-6	.	TRBJ2-7	TGTGCCAGCAGCTCCCCGGACACAAACTACGAGCAGTACTTC	CASSSPDTNYEQYF
.	TRBV30	.	TRBJ2-5	TGTGCCTTTGGAGCGAGCGGCGGGACGAGGGAAGAGACCCAGTACTTC	CAFGASGGTREETQYF
.	TRBV28	TRBD2	TRBJ2-7	TGTGCCAGCATCCCGAGCGGGAACTCCTACGAGCAGTACTTC	CASIPSGNSYEQYF
.	TRBV27	.	TRBJ1-1	TGTGCCAGCAGTAGCCGGACACCTAACACTGAAGCTTTCTTT	CASSSRTPNTEAFF
.	TRBV6-5	TRBD1	TRBJ2-7	TGTGCCAGCAGCCCCACCCCTGGTCAGGGGGTAGTGCAGTACTTC	CASSPTPGQGVVQYF
.	TRBV4-1	.	TRBJ2-1	TGCGCCAGCAGCCAAGAGGGGGGGCCAGGGACCTACAATGAGCAGTTCTTC	CASSQEGGPGTYNEQFF
once	TRBV6-1	.	TRBJ2-1	TGTGCCAGCAGTGAGCTTGCGGGGCCGGGTAGCGCCTACAATGAGCAGTTCTTC	CASSELAGPGSAYNEQFF
.	TRBV2	.	TRBJ1-5	TGTGCCAGCAGTGCGGAGGATAGCAATCAGCCCCAGCATTTT	CASSAEDSNQPQHF
.	TRBV6-1	.	TRBJ1-3	TGTGCCAGCACGACGGGGGGCTTAGGAAACACCATATATTTT	CASTTGGLGNTIYF
once	TRBV7-3	.	TRBJ2-2	TGTGCCAGCAGCCCGACTAACACCGGGGAGCTGTTTTTT	CASSPTNTGELFF
.	TRBV28	.	TRBJ2-4	TGTGCCAGCAGTACCCGGGGGGCCAAAAACATTCAGTACTTC	CASSTRGAKNIQYF
medium-sized	TRBV10-3	TRBD2	TRBJ2-3	TGTGCCATCAGTGAGGGGGCGCCAGCGGGAGGCTGGCAAGATACGCAGTATTTT	CAISEGAPAGGWQDTQYF
.	TRBV14	TRBD2	TRBJ2-5	TGTGCCAGCAGCCAACGGGGGGGCCAAGAGACCCAGTACTTC	CASSQRGGQETQYF
.	TRBV19	TRBD2	TRBJ2-7	TGTGCCAGTAGTTTAGCGGGTAACTCCTACGAGCAGTACTTC	CASSLAGNSYEQYF
.	TRBV30	.	TRBJ1-5	TGTGCCTGGAGTTCCGGGACTGTAACGAGCAATCAGCCCCAGCATTTT	CAWSSGTVTSNQPQHF
.	TRBV7-9	.	TRBJ2-3	TGTGCCAGCAGCTTAGACGGAGTGGCAGATACGCAGTATTTT	CASSLDGVADTQYF
.	TRBV9	.	TRBJ1-1	TGTGCCAGCAGCGCGGGCCTAGGGGGTGGGCACACTGAAGCTTTCTTT	CASSAGLGGGHTEAFF
.	TRBV7-9	TRBD2	TRBJ2-1	TGTGCCAGCAGCTCTACTCTAGCGGCCTCCTACAATGAGCAGTTCTTC	CASSSTLAASYNEQFF
.	TRBV19	TRBD2	TRBJ2-1	TGTGCCAGTAGTATGACTAGCGGGAGCTATGAGCAGTTCTTC	CASSMTSGSYEQFF
few	TRBV2	.	TRBJ1-5	TGTGCCAGCAGTGAATGGCAGGAACCTAATCAGCCCCAGCATTTT	CASSEWQEPNQPQHF
.	TRBV27	TRBD2	TRBJ2-3	TGTGCCAGCAGTTTCACTAGCGGCACAGATACGCAGTATTTT	CASSFTSGTDTQYF
.	TRBV30	.	TRBJ1-1	TGTGCCTGGAGTGATATGGGTGTGGCAGGGTATGAAGCTTTCTTT	CAWSDMGVAGYEAFF
.	TRBV27	.	TRBJ2-4	TGTGCCAGCAGTCCGTTTGGCGGGACCTCCCGAAACATTCAGTACTTC	CASSPFGGTSRNIQYF
.	TRBV30	TRBD1	TRBJ1-1	TGTGCCTGGAGGGGGACAGCGAACACTGAAGCTTTCTTT	CAWRGTANTEAFF
.	TRBV28	.	TRBJ1-5	TGTGCCAGCACCGTAAGCGGGGGTGGCAATCAGCCCCAGCATTTT	CASTVSGGGNQPQHF
.	TRBV29-1	TRBD2	TRBJ2-5	TGCAGCGCGGGACTAGCGGGAGTAATGGAGACCCAGTACTTC	CSAGLAGVMETQYF
.	TRBV19	.	TRBJ1-3	TGTGCCAGTAGTATTGGTCCAGGGCCTGGAAACACCATATATTTT	CASSIGPGPGNTIYF
.	TRBV27	.	TRBJ2-7	TGTGCCACTGGTTACCGGCAGGGAAGCTACGAGCAGTACTTC	CATGYRQGSYEQYF